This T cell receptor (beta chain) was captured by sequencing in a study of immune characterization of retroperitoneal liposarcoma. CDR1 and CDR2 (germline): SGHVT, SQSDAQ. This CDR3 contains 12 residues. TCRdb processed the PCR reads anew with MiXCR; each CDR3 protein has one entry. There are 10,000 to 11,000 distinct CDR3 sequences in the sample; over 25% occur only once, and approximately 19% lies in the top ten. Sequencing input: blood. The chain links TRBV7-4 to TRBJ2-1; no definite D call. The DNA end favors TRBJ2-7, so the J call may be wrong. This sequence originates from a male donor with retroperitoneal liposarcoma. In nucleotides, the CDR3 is TGTGCCAGCAGCTTGTCCGGCTACGAGCAGTACTTC. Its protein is CASSLSGYEQYF.